A single sample gave rise to the 28 T cell receptor beta chains below, sequenced in a study of T cells in tumors after PD-1 blockade. Using immunoSEQ multiplex PCR, the repertoire was profiled, and TCRdb retains in-frame clones only, with some absent. Counted here are tens of thousands of clones, roughly 70% occurring once; the ten biggest clones make up about 4.4%. The sample here was PBMCs, taken after anti-PD-1 treatment. The source is a human donor with basal cell carcinoma.

The genes are TRBV5-4 and TRBJ2-5; 8 bases align to TRBD2. Germline V CDR1 and CDR2: SGHNT, YYREEE (reference sequence). CDR3 length: 15 amino acids. The V gene end was trimmed by 3 bases and the J gene end by 2 bases; junction bases not matched to a gene: 6. The CDR3 DNA reads as TGTGCCAGCAGCTCCGCCAGCGGGGGTCAAGAGACCCAGTACTTC. Amino acid sequence: CASSSASGGQETQYF.

The rearrangement links TRBV27 to TRBJ1-4; possible D gene TRBD1, 5 bases. Trimming removed 6 bases at V and 5 bases at J, with 19 bases between. The germline gives CDR1 MNHEY, CDR2 SMNVEV (reference sequence). This CDR3 comprises 16 residues. The CDR3 coding sequence is TGTGCCAGCAGATCACGTGAGGGGAGAAGGAATGAAAAACTGTTTTTT. As protein: CASRSREGRRNEKLFF.

The chain links TRBV28 to TRBJ1-1; 7 bases are a match to TRBD1. V was clipped by 2 bases and J by 2 bases; unmatched bases: 5. CDR3 length equals 15 residues. Per the germline V gene, CDR1 is MDHEN and CDR2 is SYDVKM. The CDR3 sequence: CASSLIGTDNTEAFF. The CDR3 coding sequence is TGTGCCAGCAGTTTAATTGGGACAGATAACACTGAAGCTTTCTTT.

The gene calls are TRBV2 and TRBJ2-7; either TRBD1 or TRBD2 may supply D (5 bases each). Trimming shortened V by 8 bases and J by 6 bases, and 17 bases separated the two germline ends. The germline V gene encodes CDR1 SNHLY and CDR2 FYNNEI. The CDR3 loop spans 13 amino acids. The CDR3 region is CASSGTPSTEQYF. CDR3 bases: TGTGCCAGCTCCGGGACCCCCTCAACCGAGCAGTACTTC. The full variable domain, with the rest looked up from reference TRBV2 and TRBJ2-7, is EPEVTQTPSHQVTQMGQEVILRCVPISNHLYFYWYRQILGQKVEFLVSFYNNEISEKSEIFDDQFSVERPDGSNFTLKIRSTKLEDSAMYFCASSGTPSTEQYFGPGTRLTVT.

In regard to this clone: One end of the junction fails to match germline, which may point to a read error. Different DNA sequences within this sample yield the same CDR3. The rearrangement links TRBV12-5 to TRBJ1-2; D perhaps matches TRBD1 (5 bases). In germline, CDR1 is LGHNT, CDR2 FRNRAP. The CDR3 runs 14 residues. DNA of the CDR3: TGTGCTAGTGGATTGGGACCGCCCTTCGGTGGCTACACCTTC. Translated, it gives CASGLGPPFGGYTF.

This chain connects TRBV19 to TRBJ2-5; D unclear. With 5 bases removed from V and 5 bases from J, the gap between germline ends came to 15 bases. Germline lookup yields CDR1 LNHDA and CDR2 SQIVND (reference sequence). The CDR3 has 14 residues. CDR3 loop: CASSRGPPWETQYF. CDR3 in DNA: TGTGCCAGTAGTCGAGGACCCCCCTGGGAGACCCAGTACTTC.

This rearrangement joins TRBV30 to TRBJ1-1, with D uncertain. This CDR3 spans 12 amino acids. CDR1 and CDR2 (germline): GTSNPN, SVGIG (reference sequence). Trimming pared 3 bases from V and 1 base from J, leaving 6 bases between. CDR3 sequence (DNA): TGTGCCTGGAGAACAAGGAACACTGAAGCTTTCTTT. The encoded protein is CAWRTRNTEAFF.

The chain employs TRBV2 and TRBJ1-2, with a tentative D call TRBD1 (5 bases). The CDR3 has 14 amino acids. Looked up from germline, CDR1 is SNHLY and CDR2 is FYNNEI. Trimming shortened V by 1 base and J by 7 bases, and 13 bases separated the two germline ends. CDR3 DNA sequence: TGTGCCAGCAGTGAAGGGTGGGGGAAAGGTGGCTACACCTTC. Its translation: CASSEGWGKGGYTF.

There are a few counts of this clone. This sequence joins TRBV24-1 and TRBJ1-2, with unresolved D. The CDR3 has 15 amino acids. The germline gives CDR1 KGHDR, CDR2 SFDVKD. Trimming cost V 4 bases and J 5 bases, with 16 bases left between them. CDR3 region: CATSDGRATQYGYTF. In DNA, the CDR3 is TGTGCCACCAGTGACGGCCGGGCGACTCAGTATGGCTACACCTTC.

V is TRBV19 and J is TRBJ1-1; a possible D gene is TRBD1 (5 bases). V dropped 6 bases and J dropped 0 bases, with 8 bases sitting between them. The CDR3 contains 13 residues. CDR1 is LNHDA and CDR2 is SQIVND in the germline V gene (reference sequence). This CDR3 is CASRDKMNTEAFF. The CDR3 DNA reads TGTGCCAGTAGGGACAAAATGAACACTGAAGCTTTCTTT.

This clone has only a few counts. V usage is TRBV2 and J usage is TRBJ2-5; the D gene is possibly TRBD2 (6 bases). Germline CDR1 reads SNHLY; CDR2 reads FYNNEI. V lost 6 bases, J lost 5 bases, and 22 bases lay in between. There are 16 residues in the CDR3. The CDR3 nucleotides read TGTGCCAGCAGAAAACCCCTGTGGGGCGGGGAGGAGACCCAGTACTTC. It specifies CASRKPLWGGEETQYF.

This clone was picked up one time. This chain joins TRBV4-1 and TRBJ1-5; no firm D call. CDR1 is MGHRA and CDR2 is YSYEKL in the germline V gene. The CDR3 sequence is 13 residues long. V gave up 0 bases and J gave up 9 bases, with 9 bases separating them. CDR3 loop: CASSQEDRSPQHF. CDR3 nucleotides: TGCGCCAGCAGCCAAGAAGATAGGTCGCCCCAGCATTTT.

This chain joins TRBV5-1 and TRBJ2-1; D possibly uses TRBD1 or TRBD2 (5 bases each). Per germline, CDR1 SGHRS and CDR2 YFSETQ. The CDR3 contains 13 residues. The V end lost 0 bases, the J end lost 9 bases, and 10 bases lay between the germline ends. CDR3 residues: CASSLAGTGEQFF. DNA for the CDR3: TGCGCCAGCAGCTTGGCAGGGACGGGTGAGCAGTTCTTC.

The genes are TRBV1 and TRBJ2-1; TRBD2 is the table's D call and was not checked against the DNA. TRBV1 is a pseudogene. CDR3 length equals 17 residues. The CDR3 sequence: CTSSHLAGGPSYNEQFF. The CDR3, as DNA: TGCACCAGCAGCCATCTAGCGGGGGGCCCCTCCTACAATGAGCAGTTCTTC.

This clone was picked up one time. This chain joins TRBV15 and TRBJ2-5, with unresolved D. There are 14 residues in the CDR3. The V end lost 0 bases, the J end lost 2 bases, and 7 bases lay between the germline ends. In germline, CDR1 is LNHNV, CDR2 YYDKDF (reference sequence). The CDR3 DNA follows: TGTGCCACCAGCAGAGATAAGGTACAAGAGACCCAGTACTTC. Residues: CATSRDKVQETQYF.

The CDR3 nucleotides read TGTGCCAGCAGTGAAGGTAGTGGAGATACGCAGTATTTT. Protein product: CASSEGSGDTQYF. The chain carries TRBV6-4 and TRBJ2-3; D ambiguous. The V end was cut by 3 bases, the J end by 5 bases, with 9 bases between. Germline assignment: CDR1 MRHNA and CDR2 SNTAGT. The CDR3 totals 13 residues.

The genes are TRBV5-8 and TRBJ2-1, with a possible D match to TRBD1 (6 bases). Germline V lookup: CDR1 SGHTS, CDR2 YDEGEE. Deletions cut 6 bases from V and 1 base from J, with 14 bases between. The CDR3 runs 15 residues. The CDR3 is CASNRGGLSYNEQFF. DNA for the CDR3: TGTGCCAGCAACCGTGGGGGCTTATCCTACAATGAGCAGTTCTTC.

This clone was detected a few times. The chain is built from TRBV3-1 (or the pseudogene TRBV3-2) and TRBJ2-3; 13 nucleotides agree with TRBD2. In germline, CDR1 is LGHDT, CDR2 YNNKEL (reference sequence). The CDR3 extends over 16 amino acids. V lost 6 bases, J lost 5 bases, and 8 bases stayed unmatched. CDR3 coding DNA: TGTGCCAGCAGAAGGACTAGCGGGGGCCTCCGAGATACGCAGTATTTT. This translates into CASRRTSGGLRDTQYF.

The genes are TRBV7-2 and TRBJ1-6; 10 bases are a match to TRBD1. This CDR3 is built from 17 residues. J was trimmed by 1 base and V by 5 bases; bases with no gene match: 5. From germline, CDR1 is SGHTA and CDR2 FQGNSA. The CDR3 spells CASSTRDRGSYNSPLHF. The CDR3 nucleotides are TGTGCCAGCAGCACCCGGGACAGGGGTTCCTATAATTCACCCCTCCACTTT.

The chain carries TRBV6-5 and TRBJ2-1; 9 bases agree with TRBD1. CDR1 is MNHEY and CDR2 is SVGAGI in the germline V gene. The CDR3 sequence is 14 residues long. With V trimmed by 7 bases and J by 9 bases, 10 bases remained unmatched. The DNA of the CDR3 is TGTGCCAGCACCCACGGACAGGGGACCGGTGAGCAGTTCTTC. It translates to CASTHGQGTGEQFF.

This clone was observed a handful of times. V gene TRBV6-5 combines with J gene TRBJ1-5, with 9 positions matching TRBD1. V gave up 6 bases and J gave up 5 bases; unmatched junction bases: 8. Germline V lookup: CDR1 MNHEY, CDR2 SVGAGI. This CDR3 contains 15 residues. CDR3 DNA sequence: TGTGCCAGCAGACCTACAGGGGGCGCCTATCAGCCCCAGCATTTT. As protein: CASRPTGGAYQPQHF.

The chain uses TRBV19 and TRBJ1-5; 12 bases align to TRBD1. This CDR3 contains 16 residues. V trimming: 4 bases; J trimming: 4 bases; junction bases outside the gene matches: 5. Germline lookup yields CDR1 LNHDA and CDR2 SQIVND (reference sequence). This CDR3 is CASSNPGQGANQPQHF. In nucleotides, the CDR3 is TGTGCCAGTAGTAATCCGGGACAGGGGGCGAATCAGCCCCAGCATTTT.

The V gene is TRBV6-5, the J gene TRBJ1-2; unclear D gene. Trimming stripped 4 bases from V and 5 bases from J, with 14 bases between. Germline lookup yields CDR1 MNHEY and CDR2 SVGAGI. CDR3 length: 14 amino acids. The CDR3 sequence: CASSLGGIPYGYTF. The CDR3 DNA is TGTGCCAGCAGTTTAGGCGGCATACCATATGGCTACACCTTC.

The chain has TRBV27 and TRBJ2-1, with 10 nucleotides matching TRBD1. Germline loops: CDR1 MNHEY, CDR2 SMNVEV (reference sequence). Trimming at V came to 3 bases and at J to 0 bases, leaving 11 bases not matched to a gene. This CDR3 comprises 19 residues. Here the CDR3 reads CASSFRDRGLRSSYNEQFF. CDR3 nucleotide sequence: TGTGCCAGCAGTTTCCGGGACAGGGGTCTTAGGAGCTCCTACAATGAGCAGTTCTTC.

V usage is TRBV13 and J usage is TRBJ2-1, with 9 bases fitting TRBD2. The CDR3 has 14 amino acids. V gave up 5 bases and J gave up 10 bases; unmatched junction bases: 9. The germline CDR1 and CDR2 sequences are PRHDT and FYEKMQ (reference sequence). The CDR3 sequence: CASSPQAGGGEQFF. The CDR3 nucleotides are TGTGCCAGCAGCCCACAAGCGGGGGGTGGAGAGCAGTTCTTC.

This chain uses TRBV28 with TRBJ2-1, with D hard to call. Trimming cost V 6 bases and J 9 bases, with 6 bases left between them. Germline loops: CDR1 MDHEN, CDR2 SYDVKM. CDR3 length: 10 amino acids. The CDR3 DNA is TGTGCCAGCAGGGGGTTTGAGCAGTTCTTC. This sequence encodes CASRGFEQFF.

This clone was counted between two and nine times. The chain carries TRBV10-3 and TRBJ1-5; D remains unclear. Between the trimmed V and J ends, which lost 3 bases and 1 base, there was a span of 7 bases. Per germline, CDR1 ENHRY and CDR2 SYGVKD. The CDR3 contains 14 residues. DNA of the CDR3: TGTGCCATCAGTGACGGGAACAGCAATCAGCCCCAGCATTTT. Its translation: CAISDGNSNQPQHF.

This clone was recorded a few times. This chain links TRBV6-2 or TRBV6-3 with TRBJ2-3, with D perhaps TRBD2 (5 bases). Germline CDR1 is MNHEY and CDR2 is SVGEGT. V was shortened by 2 bases and J by 4 bases, with 13 bases between the two germline ends. The CDR3 has 15 residues. The DNA of the CDR3 is TGTGCCAGCAGTTACCACGGACTCGAGGCAGATACGCAGTATTTT. Its translation: CASSYHGLEADTQYF.